These 27 T cell receptor beta chains came from one sample sequenced in a study of blood T cell repertoires in COVID-19. Sequencing used immunoSEQ multiplex PCR; TCRdb keeps in-frame clones, though not all of them. The sample records fewer than 90,000 clones, 90% to 95% being singletons. The sequenced sample was peripheral blood. The receptor source for this set is a human donor with active COVID-19. The donor label of this sample is uncertain.

V gene TRBV10-3 combines with J gene TRBJ2-2; 7 bases match TRBD1. The germline V gene encodes CDR1 ENHRY and CDR2 SYGVKD. The CDR3 has 15 amino acids. Germline trimming cut 3 bases from V and 5 bases from J; bases unmatched to any gene: 6. CDR3 protein: CAISERDRGTGELFF. Written as DNA, the CDR3 is TGTGCCATCAGTGAAAGGGACAGAGGGACCGGGGAGCTGTTTTTT.

The chain recombines TRBV29-1 with TRBJ2-1; D possibly corresponds to TRBD2 (5 bases). The length of the CDR3 is 10 residues. CDR1 and CDR2 (germline): SQVTM, ANQGSEA. V gave up 7 bases and J gave up 9 bases, with 10 bases separating them. This CDR3 is CSGMRAEQFF. CDR3 nucleotide sequence: TGCAGCGGCATGAGGGCTGAGCAGTTCTTC.

This clone is a singleton in its sample. The chain uses TRBV7-6 and TRBJ1-2; D is unresolved. In germline, CDR1 is SGHVS, CDR2 FNYEAQ. Trimming left V 2 bases short and J 0 bases short, with 10 bases between. The CDR3 extends over 15 amino acids. The CDR3 bases are TGTGCCAGCAGCTTACAACCGGGAACTAACTATGGCTACACCTTC. Amino acids: CASSLQPGTNYGYTF.

The CDR3 spells CASRRGAAYEQYF. The CDR3 DNA sequence: TGTGCCAGTAGACGGGGGGCGGCCTACGAGCAGTACTTC. This chain uses TRBV19 with TRBJ2-7; D is perhaps TRBD2 (7 bases). The CDR3 has 13 amino acids. Germline V gene sequence: CDR1 LNHDA, CDR2 SQIVND (reference sequence). The V and J ends lost 6 bases and 2 bases respectively, with 11 bases between them.

This chain joins TRBV6-1 and TRBJ2-4; D is ambiguous. This CDR3 contains 12 residues. Germline values: CDR1 MNHNS, CDR2 SASEGT. Between the trimmed V and J ends, which lost 2 bases and 8 bases, there was a span of 7 bases. CDR3 in amino acids: CASSERQDIQYF. CDR3 in DNA: TGTGCCAGCAGTGAAAGGCAGGACATTCAGTACTTC.

The chain is built from TRBV7-2 and TRBJ2-7, with 12 bases matching TRBD1. The CDR3 has 14 residues. The trim removed 4 bases at V and 6 bases at J, leaving 4 bases unmatched. Germline V gene data show CDR1 as SGHTA and CDR2 as FQGNSA. The CDR3: CASSSGQGAVEQYF. Written as DNA, the CDR3 is TGTGCCAGCAGCTCGGGACAGGGGGCGGTCGAGCAGTACTTC.

The rearrangement joins TRBV4-3 to TRBJ2-3, with a weak D call TRBD2 (6 bases). The CDR3 runs to 15 residues. The ends were cut back, 0 bases at V and 2 bases at J, with 9 bases in the middle. CDR1 is LGHNA, CDR2 YSLEER, per germline. The chain's CDR3 is CASSQDGGDTDTQYF. The DNA of the CDR3 is TGCGCCAGCAGCCAAGATGGCGGGGACACAGATACGCAGTATTTT.

This chain's CDR3 is CASSPTSGGSTDTQYF. CDR3 in DNA: TGCGCCAGCAGCCCAACTAGCGGGGGCTCCACAGATACGCAGTATTTT. The chain carries TRBV5-1 and TRBJ2-3; 11 nucleotides line up with TRBD2. Trimming cost V 4 bases and J 2 bases; bases outside gene matches: 6. Germline CDR1 SGHRS, CDR2 YFSETQ. This CDR3 spans 16 amino acids.

The chain couples TRBV12-3 or TRBV12-4 to TRBJ2-5, with TRBD2 matching 9 bases. J gave up 5 bases and V 2 bases, and 0 bases lay outside the gene matches. The CDR3 is 13 residues long. The CDR3: CASSLSGGETQYF. The CDR3 DNA sequence: TGTGCCAGCAGTTTAAGCGGGGGGGAGACCCAGTACTTC.

The chain links TRBV6-5 to TRBJ2-7, with D unresolved. The CDR3 covers 13 residues. The ends were cut back, 2 bases at V and 1 base at J, with 6 bases in the middle. Germline V gene lookup returns CDR1 MNHEY and CDR2 SVGAGI. CDR3 amino acids: CASSYPGSYEQYF. The CDR3 bases are TGTGCCAGCAGTTACCCAGGATCCTACGAGCAGTACTTC.

V usage is TRBV28 and J usage is TRBJ2-1; TRBD2 might be the D (5 bases). V was shortened by 8 bases and J by 3 bases, with 17 bases between the two germline ends. The germline V gene encodes CDR1 MDHEN and CDR2 SYDVKM. The length of the CDR3 is 15 residues. CDR3: CASLPGLGFYNEQFF. The CDR3 bases are TGTGCCAGCCTCCCGGGGTTGGGTTTCTACAATGAGCAGTTCTTC. Combining the CDR3 with reference TRBV28 and TRBJ2-1 gives the whole variable domain DVKVTQSSRYLVKRTGEKVFLECVQDMDHENMFWYRQDPGLGLRLIYFSYDVKMKEKGDIPEGYSVSREKKERFSLILESASTNQTSMYLCASLPGLGFYNEQFFGPGTRLTVL.

This clone occurred once. The chain combines TRBV5-1 with TRBJ2-1, with 8 bases that match TRBD1. The germline V gene has CDR1 SGHRS and CDR2 YFSETQ. The CDR3 length is 15 residues. V was clipped by 1 base and J by 4 bases; unmatched bases: 4. This CDR3 is CASSLSTGEYNEQFF. Written as DNA, the CDR3 is TGCGCCAGCAGCTTGTCGACAGGGGAATACAATGAGCAGTTCTTC.

This sequence joins TRBV5-4 and TRBJ2-2; possibly TRBD2 for D (6 bases). Deletions cut 3 bases from V and 5 bases from J, with 14 bases between. The germline CDR1 and CDR2 sequences are SGHNT and YYREEE (reference sequence). This CDR3 has 15 residues. The DNA for the CDR3 is TGTGCCAGCAGCTCCTTACTTGGGGGGACCGGGGAGCTGTTTTTT. Its translation is CASSSLLGGTGELFF. The whole variable domain, remainder taken from reference TRBV5-4 and TRBJ2-2, is ETGVTQSPTHLIKTRGQQVTLRCSSQSGHNTVSWYQQALGQGPQFIFQYYREEENGRGNFPPRFSGLQFPNYSSELNVNALELDDSALYLCASSSLLGGTGELFFGEGSRLTVL.

This chain links TRBV6-6 with TRBJ1-1; 7 bases align to TRBD1. With V trimmed by 5 bases and J by 0 bases, 3 bases remained unmatched. Germline V gene lookup returns CDR1 MNHNY and CDR2 SVGAGI (reference sequence). This CDR3 is 14 amino acids long. The CDR3 reads CASSAGTVNTEAFF. The CDR3 DNA sequence: TGTGCCAGCAGTGCCGGGACAGTGAACACTGAAGCTTTCTTT.

This rearrangement joins TRBV27 to TRBJ2-1, with 11 bases that match TRBD1. The CDR3 covers 14 residues. Germline values: CDR1 MNHEY, CDR2 SMNVEV (reference sequence). V trimming: 6 bases; J trimming: 9 bases; junction bases outside the gene matches: 7. CDR3 nucleotide sequence: TGTGCCAGCAGCTATGGACAGGGGGCTTTTGAGCAGTTCTTC. Residues: CASSYGQGAFEQFF.

The chain is built from TRBV10-3 and TRBJ1-1; D ambiguous. This CDR3 has 13 residues. Trimming cost V 6 bases and J 4 bases, with 12 bases left between them. Germline-derived CDR1 and CDR2 are ENHRY and SYGVKD. The CDR3 here is CAIRTEVGTEAFF. In DNA form, the CDR3 reads TGTGCCATCAGGACGGAGGTTGGCACTGAAGCTTTCTTT.

V usage is TRBV5-1 and J usage is TRBJ1-4, with TRBD1 as a possible D gene (5 bases). V was trimmed by 1 base and J by 0 bases, leaving 10 bases between them. This CDR3 is 16 amino acids long. Germline CDR1 is SGHRS and CDR2 is YFSETQ. The CDR3 nucleotides read TGCGCCAGCAGCTTGTCAGGGAGGACAACTAATGAAAAACTGTTTTTT. Its translation: CASSLSGRTTNEKLFF.

The chain recombines TRBV19 with TRBJ1-2, with 7 bases fitting TRBD1. CDR3 length: 15 amino acids. The germline CDR1 and CDR2 sequences are LNHDA and SQIVND (reference sequence). The trim removed 3 bases at V and 3 bases at J, leaving 7 bases unmatched. The CDR3 sequence: CASSIEGARYYGYTF. In DNA form, the CDR3 reads TGTGCCAGTAGTATTGAGGGGGCGCGCTACTATGGCTACACCTTC.

A word on this clone: One end of the junction does not line up with germline, which may come from a read error. The chain joins TRBV7-9 to TRBJ2-5; D gene unclear. There are 9 residues in the CDR3. Germline CDR1 is SEHNR and CDR2 is FQNEAQ (reference sequence). Here the CDR3 reads CASSLASDF. DNA for the CDR3: TGTGCCAGCAGCTTAGCGTCGGACTTC.

The chain employs TRBV7-9 and TRBJ1-4; 8 bases fit TRBD1. V shed 5 bases and J 3 bases; nucleotides not matched to a gene: 8. The length of the CDR3 is 16 residues. Looked up from germline, CDR1 is SEHNR and CDR2 is FQNEAQ (reference sequence). The CDR3 sequence: CASSAIQQGANEKLFF. For the CDR3, the DNA is TGTGCCAGCAGCGCAATCCAACAGGGGGCTAATGAAAAACTGTTTTTT.

V usage is TRBV11-2 and J usage is TRBJ2-7; perhaps TRBD2 as D (6 bases). V was shortened by 5 bases and J by 7 bases, with 12 bases between the two germline ends. The CDR3 has 12 residues. CDR1 is SGHAT and CDR2 is FQNNGV in the germline V gene. CDR3 bases: TGTGCCAGCAGCGGGACTCCCTGGGAGCAGTACTTC. Protein sequence: CASSGTPWEQYF.

The V gene is TRBV5-4, the J gene TRBJ2-5; D remains unclear. The V gene's germline CDR1 is SGHNT and CDR2 YYREEE (reference sequence). Trimming pared 7 bases from V and 5 bases from J, leaving 15 bases between. CDR3 size: 13 residues. This chain's CDR3 is CASRVPHQETQYF. The DNA of the CDR3 is TGTGCCAGCCGGGTCCCTCATCAGGAGACCCAGTACTTC.

The V gene is TRBV7-2, the J gene TRBJ2-2; 11 positions match TRBD1. The CDR3 covers 17 residues. Germline CDR1 is SGHTA and CDR2 is FQGNSA. V dropped 5 bases and J dropped 4; count of bases not matched to a gene: 9. DNA for the CDR3: TGTGCCAGCAGCGCGTTCGGACAGGGGGCGGGCACCGGGGAGCTGTTTTTT. Translating gives CASSAFGQGAGTGELFF.

The rearrangement joins TRBV7-2 to TRBJ2-5; D is unresolved. V shed 4 bases and J shed 0 bases, with 6 bases lying between them. The germline gives CDR1 SGHTA, CDR2 FQGNSA. The CDR3 covers 13 residues. CDR3 coding DNA: TGTGCCAGCAGCTCCAGGAACCAAGAGACCCAGTACTTC. Translation gives CASSSRNQETQYF.

The rearrangement uses TRBV5-1 and TRBJ2-1, with a possible D match to TRBD2 (6 bases). V lost 4 bases and J lost 0, with 14 bases in between. The germline CDR1 and CDR2 sequences are SGHRS and YFSETQ. The CDR3 is 16 residues long. Here the CDR3 reads CASSRTGESSYNEQFF. CDR3 nucleotides: TGCGCCAGCAGCCGGACGGGGGAAAGCTCCTACAATGAGCAGTTCTTC.

The genes are TRBV19 and TRBJ2-7, with D uncertain. Germline-derived CDR1 and CDR2 are LNHDA and SQIVND (reference sequence). Trimming pared 5 bases from V and 2 bases from J, leaving 13 bases between. This CDR3 contains 14 residues. CDR3 amino acids: CASSETPGTYEQYF. In DNA form, the CDR3 reads TGTGCCAGTAGTGAAACTCCGGGTACCTACGAGCAGTACTTC.

The V call is TRBV19, the J call TRBJ2-5; TRBD2 aligns across 7 bases. This CDR3 is built from 19 residues. The germline V gene encodes CDR1 LNHDA and CDR2 SQIVND (reference sequence). Germline trimming cut 4 bases from V and 4 bases from J; bases unmatched to any gene: 21. CDR3 loop: CASSRAASGLAVAVETQYF. CDR3 DNA: TGTGCCAGTAGTAGAGCGGCTAGCGGTCTGGCGGTGGCAGTAGAGACCCAGTACTTC.